This T cell receptor (beta chain) was found in a study of control samples from healthy donors and cancer patients. Only a few counts were recorded for this clone. Assay: immunoSEQ multiplex PCR; the TCRdb copy retains only in-frame clones and omits some. This table has about 94,000 clones, about nine tenths appearing once. V lost 6 bases, J lost 2 bases, and 12 bases lay in between. This CDR3 has 14 amino acids. Germline lookup yields CDR1 MNHEY and CDR2 SVGAGI. The chain joins TRBV6-5 to TRBJ2-3; TRBD1 is a possible D gene (6 bases). Specimen: blood. The receptor comes from a woman younger than 30 in good health. CDR3 protein: CASRFHRDTDTQYF. Written as DNA, the CDR3 is TGTGCCAGCAGGTTCCACAGGGACACAGATACGCAGTATTTT.